This entry describes one T cell receptor (beta chain). Its target is unknown. Sample treatment: roughly 11-day PBMC culture with coronavirus spike peptide pools or control peptides (ViraFEST assay). This specimen comes from a study of vaccination and CD4 T cells after COVID-19. The CDR3 runs to 11 residues. Germline V gives CDR1 SGHVS, CDR2 FNYEAQ. Trimming shortened V by 5 bases and J by 8 bases, and 9 bases separated the two germline ends. Researchers used the Oncomine TCR Beta short-read assay to sequence DNA from cultured CD4+ T cells. A single record per CDR3 protein comes from TCRdb applying MiXCR to the PCR reads. This table has approximately 13,000 distinct CDR3 sequences, 25% to 35% appearing once.

This TCR was recovered from a human donor with COVID-19. Material: cultured CD4+ T cells from blood. V gene TRBV7-6 combines with J gene TRBJ1-2; a possible D gene is TRBD1 (5 bases). For the CDR3, the DNA is TGTGCCAGCAGCCCAGGGAAGGGCTACACCTTC. It yields the protein CASSPGKGYTF.